Listed here are 17 T cell receptor beta chains from one sample, sequenced in a study of T-cell memory formation after mild COVID-19. TCRdb fed the 5' RACE reads into MiXCR, producing one record per CDR3 protein. The sample gives approximately 260,000 distinct CDR3 sequences, over 15% of which show up once; approximately 22% is in the top ten. The sequenced sample was PBMCs or a T cell subset sorted from them (not recorded which). The receptors shown here come from a man aged 18 to 35 who had mild COVID-19 (a few samples of this study predate the infection). Cell type and time point are not known.

The chain couples TRBV15 to TRBJ2-6, with 11 bases aligning to TRBD1. With V trimmed by 2 bases and J by 0 bases, 6 bases remained unmatched. Germline V CDR1 and CDR2: LNHNV, YYDKDF (reference sequence). The CDR3 extends over 19 amino acids. The CDR3 coding sequence is TGTGCCACCAGCAGAATCGGACAGGGGGCTTTCTCTGGGGCCAACGTCCTGACTTTC. As protein: CATSRIGQGAFSGANVLTF.

This clonotype was observed a few times. The chain recombines TRBV9 with TRBJ2-1, with TRBD2 identical over 10 bases. Germline V gene sequence: CDR1 SGDLS, CDR2 YYNGEE. The CDR3 covers 15 residues. V gave up 0 bases and J gave up 6 bases; unmatched junction bases: 3. The DNA for the CDR3 is TGTGCCAGCAGCGTAGTCCTAGCGGGGGTCAATGAGCAGTTCTTC. Residues: CASSVVLAGVNEQFF.

This clonotype appeared a few times. The V call is TRBV11-2, the J call TRBJ1-1; 8 bases map to TRBD1. J lost 8 bases, V lost 4 bases, and 6 bases had no gene match. This CDR3 has 13 residues. Germline V gene data show CDR1 as SGHAT and CDR2 as FQNNGV. The CDR3 protein is CASSSGQGREAFF. The CDR3 region has the DNA TGTGCCAGCAGCTCCGGACAGGGTAGGGAAGCTTTCTTT. The full variable domain, in which reference TRBV11-2 and TRBJ1-1 provide the parts outside the CDR3, is EAGVAQSPRYKIIEKRQSVAFWCNPISGHATLYWYQQILGQGPKLLIQFQNNGVVDDSQLPKDRFSAERLKGVDSTLKIQPAKLEDSAVYLCASSSGQGREAFFGQGTRLTVV.

This clonotype was seen many times. The V gene is TRBV12-3 or TRBV12-4, the J gene TRBJ2-2, with a possible D match to TRBD1 (5 bases). V lost 5 bases and J 1 base, leaving 5 bases between the germline ends. The CDR3 sequence is 13 residues long. CDR3 amino acids: CASSTGNTGELFF. The CDR3 coding sequence is TGTGCCAGCAGTACAGGGAACACCGGGGAGCTGTTTTTT.

This clonotype was observed a handful of times. This CDR3 is CASSPGTSGGGDEQFF. CDR3 nucleotides: TGTGCCAGCAGCCCAGGGACTAGCGGGGGCGGAGATGAGCAGTTCTTC. The chain combines TRBV6-6 with TRBJ2-1, with 14 bases matching TRBD2. Germline CDR1 MNHNY, CDR2 SVGAGI (reference sequence). CDR3 length: 16 amino acids. V was pared by 6 bases and J by 8 bases, with 9 bases of the junction left unmatched.

The table lists this clonotype with many counts. This rearrangement joins TRBV5-1 to TRBJ2-1, with TRBD1 matching over 8 bases. This CDR3 region has 15 residues. Germline CDR1 and CDR2: SGHRS and YFSETQ. With 4 bases clipped from V and 8 bases from J, the junction kept 11 bases outside the gene matches. DNA of the CDR3: TGCGCCAGCAGCCGGACAGGGTGGATGGAGGATGAGCAGTTCTTC. Amino acid sequence: CASSRTGWMEDEQFF.

The chain links TRBV6-2 or TRBV6-3 to TRBJ1-1; possibly TRBD1 for D (5 bases). The V end lost 4 bases, the J end lost 1 base, and 10 bases lay between the germline ends. Germline lookup yields CDR1 MNHEY and CDR2 SVGEGT. This CDR3 contains 14 residues. CDR3: CASSSFRANTEAFF. The CDR3 coding sequence is TGTGCCAGCAGTTCGTTCAGGGCGAACACTGAAGCTTTCTTT.

The V call is TRBV10-1, the J call TRBJ2-7; perhaps TRBD2 as D (5 bases). V was clipped by 2 bases and J by 5 bases, with 10 bases between them. The CDR3 runs to 13 residues. Germline loops: CDR1 WNHNN, CDR2 SYGVQD (reference sequence). The CDR3 DNA follows: TGCGCCAGCAGTGAGAGACCCGGGGACGAGCAGTACTTC. Protein: CASSERPGDEQYF.

This clonotype turned up a few times. The chain joins TRBV6-1 to TRBJ1-3; D is unresolved. This CDR3 is 18 amino acids long. CDR1 is MNHNS, CDR2 SASEGT, per germline. V was shortened by 2 bases and J by 0 bases, with 17 bases between the two germline ends. CDR3 protein: CASSEYWRKAASGNTIYF. DNA for the CDR3: TGTGCCAGCAGTGAATACTGGAGGAAGGCCGCCTCTGGAAACACCATATATTTT.

The chain links TRBV20-1 to TRBJ1-1, with D possibly matching TRBD1 (6 bases). This CDR3 comprises 17 residues. Trimming removed 6 bases from V and 0 bases from J, with 23 bases in between. Germline V gives CDR1 DFQATT, CDR2 SNEGSKA (reference sequence). The CDR3 here is CSASNRGRGRMNTEAFF. CDR3 coding DNA: TGCAGTGCCTCAAATAGGGGCAGGGGAAGGATGAACACTGAAGCTTTCTTT.

This clonotype was seen a handful of times. This chain connects TRBV25-1 to TRBJ2-1, with D perhaps TRBD2 (6 bases). This CDR3 comprises 12 residues. Trimming took 7 bases from V and 13 from J, leaving 17 bases between them. Germline V gene lookup returns CDR1 MGHDK and CDR2 SYGVNS. The CDR3 sequence is CASTSPGLLQFF. DNA of the CDR3: TGTGCCAGCACCTCCCCGGGACTCCTCCAGTTCTTC.

The chain is built from TRBV21-1 and TRBJ2-1. TRBV21-1 is deemed a pseudogene. The CDR3 spans 15 residues. CDR3 residues: CASSKARSSYNEQFF. The DNA of the CDR3 is TGTGCCAGCAGCAAAGCGCGGAGCTCCTACAATGAGCAGTTCTTC.

The table lists this clonotype with a few counts. The V and J genes are TRBV6-2 or TRBV6-3 and TRBJ1-1; 8 nucleotides match TRBD1. The V gene's germline CDR1 is MNHEY and CDR2 SVGEGT. J was trimmed by 4 bases and V by 7 bases; bases with no gene match: 5. The CDR3 consists of 13 residues. CDR3 DNA: TGTGCCAGCAAAAACAGGGGGAGCACTGAAGCTTTCTTT. The encoded protein is CASKNRGSTEAFF.

This chain connects TRBV4-1 to TRBJ1-1; 10 bases line up with TRBD1. The V gene end was trimmed by 0 bases and the J gene end by 4 bases; junction bases not matched to a gene: 2. The CDR3 has 15 amino acids. Germline CDR1 and CDR2: MGHRA and YSYEKL. CDR3: CASSQERTGGTEAFF. CDR3 nucleotides: TGCGCCAGCAGCCAAGAAAGGACAGGGGGCACTGAAGCTTTCTTT.

The chain carries TRBV20-1 and TRBJ1-1; TRBD1 agrees at 10 bases. CDR1 is DFQATT and CDR2 is SNEGSKA in the germline V gene (reference sequence). Germline trimming cut 5 bases from V and 4 bases from J; bases unmatched to any gene: 10. The CDR3 has 15 residues. The CDR3 coding sequence is TGCAGTGCTGGGGGACAGGGGTCTATGGGCACTGAAGCTTTCTTT. It yields the protein CSAGGQGSMGTEAFF.

The CDR3: CASSEAYLIAGAYTQNEQYF. CDR3 bases: TGTGCCAGCAGCGAGGCTTATCTCATAGCGGGGGCTTATACTCAGAATGAGCAGTACTTC. The chain joins TRBV6-6 to TRBJ2-7, with 9 bases aligning to TRBD2. The V segment lost 6 bases and the J segment 7 bases; nucleotides outside the gene matches: 28. The germline CDR1 and CDR2 sequences are MNHNY and SVGAGI (reference sequence). The CDR3 totals 20 residues.

This clonotype was picked up a small number of times. This rearrangement joins TRBV6-5 to TRBJ1-2; D is undetermined. The length of the CDR3 is 14 residues. Trimming stripped 2 bases from V and 8 bases from J, with 15 bases between. Germline-derived CDR1 and CDR2 are MNHEY and SVGAGI. CDR3 amino acids: CASSYRTAITGYTF. CDR3 sequence (DNA): TGTGCCAGCAGTTACCGCACTGCGATTACGGGCTACACCTTC.